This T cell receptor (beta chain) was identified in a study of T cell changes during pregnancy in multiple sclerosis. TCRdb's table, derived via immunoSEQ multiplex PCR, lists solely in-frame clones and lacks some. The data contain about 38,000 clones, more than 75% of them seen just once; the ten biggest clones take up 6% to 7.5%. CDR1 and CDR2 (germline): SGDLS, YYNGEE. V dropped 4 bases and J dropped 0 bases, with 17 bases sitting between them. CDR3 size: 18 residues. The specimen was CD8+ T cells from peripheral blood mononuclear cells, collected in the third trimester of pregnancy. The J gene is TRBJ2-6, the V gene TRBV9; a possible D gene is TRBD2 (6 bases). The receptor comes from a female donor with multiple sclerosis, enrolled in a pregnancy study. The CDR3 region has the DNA TGTGCCAGCAGCCTGGGGGGTACAGCCAGCTCTGGGGCCAACGTCCTGACTTTC. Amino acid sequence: CASSLGGTASSGANVLTF.